These 7 T cell receptor beta chains were sequenced from one sample in a study of T cells after yellow fever vaccination. TCRdb redid the calling of the 5' RACE reads with MiXCR, one entry per CDR3 protein. The sample contains about 510,000 distinct CDR3 sequences, 20% to 25% of which appear only once. Material: PBMCs, obtained 21 days after the first yellow fever vaccination. The receptors stem from a man younger than 35 who received the YFV17D yellow fever vaccine.

The gene calls are TRBV6-1 and TRBJ1-6, with D uncertain. CDR3 size: 14 residues. V was trimmed by 4 bases and J by 6 bases, leaving 10 bases between them. Looked up from germline, CDR1 is MNHNS and CDR2 is SASEGT. The CDR3 region has the DNA TGTGCCAGCAGTGTTCGAGGGAGTAATTCACCCCTCCACTTT. It yields the protein CASSVRGSNSPLHF.

In its sample, this clonotype was seen a few times. The CDR3 loop is CATSTSGPNEQFF. CDR3 nucleotides: TGTGCCACGTCCACTAGCGGGCCAAATGAGCAGTTCTTC. This chain links TRBV7-9 with TRBJ2-1, with 9 bases aligning to TRBD2. V dropped 10 bases and J dropped 7; count of bases not matched to a gene: 8. Germline CDR1 and CDR2: SEHNR and FQNEAQ (reference sequence). This CDR3 spans 13 amino acids.

This sequence joins TRBV5-1 and TRBJ2-2, with a tentative D call TRBD2 (6 bases). Trimming cost V 2 bases and J 4 bases, with 12 bases left between them. CDR3 size: 15 residues. Germline V CDR1 and CDR2: SGHRS, YFSETQ. The DNA of the CDR3 is TGCGCCAGCAGCTTTTCGGGGGAGGTCACCGGGGAGCTGTTTTTT. Protein sequence: CASSFSGEVTGELFF.

This sequence joins TRBV5-1 and TRBJ1-2, with 10 bases identical to TRBD1. The junction had 5 bases not matched to a gene; V was cut back by 2 bases and J by 4 bases. The CDR3 covers 15 residues. Looked up from germline, CDR1 is SGHRS and CDR2 is YFSETQ. CDR3 nucleotide sequence: TGCGCCAGCAGCTTTTGGGACAGGGGTCCCTATGGCTACACCTTC. It yields the protein CASSFWDRGPYGYTF.

The rearrangement links TRBV20-1 to TRBJ2-3; tentatively, D is TRBD2 (5 bases). CDR1 is DFQATT and CDR2 is SNEGSKA in the germline V gene (reference sequence). The germline V and J ends were trimmed by 3 bases and 8 bases, with 24 bases remaining between them. The CDR3 is 16 amino acids. The CDR3 DNA sequence: TGCAGTGCTAGGGGGAAAGGGAACCTAGCACGGGGTACGCAGTATTTT. It yields the protein CSARGKGNLARGTQYF.

This clonotype occurred a few times. V usage is TRBV5-6 and J usage is TRBJ1-1; tentatively, D is TRBD1 (6 bases). This CDR3 spans 15 amino acids. The V end lost 1 base, the J end lost 1 base, and 11 bases lay between the germline ends. The germline gives CDR1 SGHDT, CDR2 YYEEEE. CDR3 in amino acids: CASSLWGATNTEAFF. As DNA, the CDR3 is TGTGCCAGCAGCTTGTGGGGGGCCACGAACACTGAAGCTTTCTTT.

This clonotype was counted ten times or more. The gene calls are TRBV28 and TRBJ1-4, with D maybe TRBD1 (6 bases). The V and J ends lost 4 bases and 5 bases respectively, with 17 bases between them. Germline V lookup: CDR1 MDHEN, CDR2 SYDVKM. This CDR3 is built from 16 residues. The CDR3 nucleotides are TGTGCCAGCAGTTCTCCGGGGATGGGGGCGAATGAAAAACTGTTTTTT. It specifies CASSSPGMGANEKLFF.